These T cell receptor beta chains were read from a single sample in a study of Graves' ophthalmopathy and Graves' hyperthyroidism. TCRdb re-derived calls from the multiplex PCR reads in MiXCR, one entry per CDR3 protein. The sample includes about 620,000 distinct CDR3 sequences, about 20% of them seen just once. The specimen was peripheral blood. The receptor set was obtained from a woman aged 18-30 years with stable Graves' hyperthyroidism. Some clones in this sample may be carry-over from other donors' samples. Both conserved end residues are part of each CDR3. A D gene is named only where the DNA matches it firmly. Clone size appears in some rows only: once, few, many, or a class for an expanded clone.

TRBD1	few	TRBV5-1	TRBJ1-1	CASSVGQRNTEAFF	TGCGCCAGCAGCGTGGGACAGAGGAACACTGAAGCTTTCTTT
NA	many	TRBV7-3	TRBJ2-7	CASSPVAGSFDEQYF	TGTGCCAGCAGCCCGGTCGCCGGGAGTTTTGACGAGCAGTACTTC
NA	NA	TRBV20-1	TRBJ1-5	CSAFETSRSLSNQPQHF	TGCAGTGCTTTTGAGACTTCCCGAAGCCTTAGCAATCAGCCCCAGCATTTT
NA	few	TRBV6-1	TRBJ1-2	CASTDDRSNYGYTF	TGTGCCAGCACCGATGACAGGTCGAACTATGGCTACACCTTC
NA	many	TRBV12-3/TRBV12-4	TRBJ1-1	CASSYGQRVTEAFF	TGTGCCAGCAGTTACGGCCAAAGGGTCACTGAAGCTTTCTTT
TRBD1	many	TRBV7-2	TRBJ1-5	CASSWTGTWSQPQHF	TGTGCCAGCAGCTGGACAGGGACTTGGAGTCAGCCCCAGCATTTT
TRBD2	many	TRBV20-1	TRBJ2-5	CSARSGTSGGAVETQYF	TGCAGTGCTAGATCGGGGACTAGCGGGGGGGCAGTTGAGACCCAGTACTTC
TRBD2	NA	TRBV6-1	TRBJ2-2	CASTIGRGGEDGELFF	TGTGCCAGCACCATCGGGAGGGGCGGGGAAGACGGGGAGCTGTTTTTT
TRBD2	many	TRBV9	TRBJ2-7	CASSVGSGSPYEQYF	TGTGCCAGCAGCGTAGGCAGCGGGAGCCCCTACGAGCAGTACTTC
NA	NA	TRBV20-1	TRBJ2-4	CSARWRPANIQYF	TGCAGTGCTAGGTGGAGACCAGCCAACATTCAGTACTTC
TRBD2	many	TRBV6-2/TRBV6-3	TRBJ2-2	CASRTGPAGDTGELFF	TGTGCCAGCAGGACGGGACCAGCGGGAGACACCGGGGAGCTGTTTTTT
TRBD1	many	TRBV10-3	TRBJ1-1	CAISESRGGTGAYQGNTEAFF	TGTGCCATCAGTGAAAGTAGGGGCGGGACAGGGGCCTACCAAGGGAACACTGAAGCTTTCTTT
TRBD1	many	TRBV20-1	TRBJ2-5	CSARGDRAPTYF	TGCAGTGCTAGAGGGGACAGGGCACCGACGTACTTC
NA	many	TRBV27	TRBJ2-7	CASTSSVNSYEQYF	TGTGCCAGTACATCTAGCGTAAACTCCTACGAGCAGTACTTC
TRBD1	many	TRBV6-1	TRBJ2-2	CASRTGGNPGELFF	TGTGCCAGTCGGACAGGGGGCAACCCCGGGGAGCTGTTTTTT
NA	few	TRBV12-3/TRBV12-4	TRBJ1-1	CACLRGYTEAFF	TGTGCCTGCCTAAGGGGGTACACTGAAGCTTTCTTT
NA	many	TRBV24-1	TRBJ2-5	CATGRGTPEIQYF	TGTGCCACTGGGAGGGGGACACCAGAAATCCAGTACTTC
TRBD1	many	TRBV12-3/TRBV12-4	TRBJ2-7	CASSLTGSYEQYF	TGTGCCAGCAGTTTGACAGGGTCCTACGAGCAGTACTTC
TRBD2	many	TRBV12-3/TRBV12-4	TRBJ2-7	CASSVSPRGVTYEQYF	TGTGCCAGCAGTGTATCTCCGCGGGGGGTAACCTACGAGCAGTACTTC
NA	NA	TRBV6-1	TRBJ1-2	CAAGHLYGFYGYTF	TGTGCGGCGGGGCATCTATACGGGTTCTATGGCTACACCTTC
TRBD1	many	TRBV7-9	TRBJ1-5	CASSGDREAERPQHF	TGTGCCAGCAGCGGTGACAGGGAGGCGGAACGGCCCCAGCATTTT
TRBD1	many	TRBV6-5	TRBJ1-5	CASSRDRGRGHGNQPQHF	TGTGCCAGCAGTAGGGACAGGGGGCGCGGGCATGGCAATCAGCCCCAGCATTTT
TRBD1	few	TRBV18	TRBJ1-1	CASSPYRGGETTEAFF	TGTGCCAGCTCACCTTACAGGGGTGGGGAAACTACTGAAGCTTTCTTT
TRBD1	NA	TRBV5-5	TRBJ1-1	CASSWGDRNMNTEAFF	TGTGCCAGCAGCTGGGGGGACAGAAACATGAACACTGAAGCTTTCTTT
TRBD2	once	TRBV5-1	TRBJ2-7	CASSWTSGGPYEQYF	TGCGCCAGCAGCTGGACTAGCGGGGGTCCCTACGAGCAGTACTTC